The 20 T cell receptor beta chains listed next were all sequenced from one sample in a study of blood T cell repertoires in COVID-19. Here immunoSEQ multiplex PCR was the method, and the copy in TCRdb shows in-frame clones only, minus some. This sample yields under 300,000 clones, of which roughly 88% are seen a single time; roughly 2% belongs to the top ten. Sequencing input: PBMCs or T cells enriched from blood (not recorded which). The receptors here all came from a woman aged 40 to 50 with acute COVID-19.

This clone has just a few counts. The chain carries TRBV15 and TRBJ2-5; D unresolved. The CDR3 runs 14 residues. Germline V CDR1 and CDR2: LNHNV, YYDKDF (reference sequence). Trimming stripped 0 bases from V and 5 bases from J, with 10 bases between. The CDR3 here is CATSRDPSVETQYF. The CDR3 DNA follows: TGTGCCACCAGCAGAGATCCCAGCGTGGAGACCCAGTACTTC.

The rearrangement joins TRBV28 to TRBJ2-7, with 9 positions matching TRBD1. V was clipped by 4 bases and J by 0 bases; unmatched bases: 4. The CDR3 runs 15 residues. Germline loops: CDR1 MDHEN, CDR2 SYDVKM. CDR3 nucleotide sequence: TGTGCCAGCAGTTGGAACAGGGGGCTCTCCTACGAGCAGTACTTC. Its protein is CASSWNRGLSYEQYF.

The CDR3 DNA sequence: TGTGCCAGCAGCTTGGGTTCTGCGCAAGAGACCCAGTACTTC. As protein: CASSLGSAQETQYF. The chain is built from TRBV5-4 and TRBJ2-5; D gene uncertain. The CDR3 contains 14 residues. CDR1 and CDR2 (germline): SGHNT, YYREEE (reference sequence). Trimming took off 0 bases at V and 2 bases at J, with 8 bases between the two ends.

The chain links TRBV2 to TRBJ1-2; D unclear. CDR1 is SNHLY and CDR2 is FYNNEI in the germline V gene. This CDR3 comprises 13 residues. V was shortened by 6 bases and J by 8 bases, with 16 bases between the two germline ends. The DNA for the CDR3 is TGTGCCAGCAGACCTGGGCAGCTGGAAGGCTACACCTTC. Amino acids: CASRPGQLEGYTF.

The rearrangement links TRBV19 to TRBJ2-6; D perhaps matches TRBD1 (5 bases). There are 15 residues in the CDR3. CDR1 is LNHDA and CDR2 is SQIVND in the germline V gene (reference sequence). The V end lost 5 bases, the J end lost 5 bases, and 13 bases lay between the germline ends. CDR3 bases: TGTGCCAGTAGTCCACAGGTTTCCCGGGCCAACGTCCTGACTTTC. Its protein product is CASSPQVSRANVLTF.

This clone appeared a single time. V usage is TRBV29-1 and J usage is TRBJ2-7; 10 bases match TRBD1. The J segment lost 5 bases and the V segment lost 5 bases, leaving 9 bases of the junction unmatched. CDR3 length: 14 residues. Germline V gives CDR1 SQVTM, CDR2 ANQGSEA. The CDR3 bases are TGCAGCGTTCTAGGTCGGGGACAGGGGAACGAGCAGTACTTC. Translating it yields CSVLGRGQGNEQYF.

The CDR3 here is CASSLNGGRDTQYF. The DNA for the CDR3 is TGTGCCAGCAGCTTAAACGGGGGGAGAGATACGCAGTATTTT. The rearrangement joins TRBV7-2 to TRBJ2-3; 7 bases align to TRBD2. This CDR3 contains 14 residues. From germline, CDR1 is SGHTA and CDR2 FQGNSA. With V trimmed by 2 bases and J by 5 bases, 4 bases remained unmatched.

The rearrangement uses TRBV2 and TRBJ2-7; D may be TRBD1 (6 bases). CDR3 length: 13 amino acids. Germline V gene data show CDR1 as SNHLY and CDR2 as FYNNEI. V was cut by 5 bases and J by 4 bases, with 12 bases left in between. The CDR3 region is CASSSGVQYEQYF. The CDR3 DNA reads TGTGCCAGCAGTTCAGGGGTTCAGTACGAGCAGTACTTC.

This chain joins TRBV11-3 and TRBJ2-1; 9 positions agree with TRBD2. The CDR3 sequence is 17 residues long. Trimming cost V 0 bases and J 9 bases; bases outside gene matches: 12. CDR1 is SGHNT and CDR2 is YENEEA in the germline V gene. As DNA, the CDR3 is TGTGCCAGCAGCTTAGATCGGGGTAGCGGGAGTCCGGGTGAGCAGTTCTTC. Protein sequence: CASSLDRGSGSPGEQFF.

CDR3 DNA: TGTGCCAGCCAGGACAGGTCGGCCGGGGAGCTGTTTTTT. Protein product: CASQDRSAGELFF. The chain recombines TRBV6-5 with TRBJ2-2, with 7 bases aligning to TRBD1. Germline V gives CDR1 MNHEY, CDR2 SVGAGI. The CDR3 contains 13 residues. J gave up 6 bases and V 8 bases, and 6 bases lay outside the gene matches.

The J gene is TRBJ2-3, the V gene TRBV19; TRBD2 matches 9 bases. Looked up from germline, CDR1 is LNHDA and CDR2 is SQIVND (reference sequence). J was trimmed by 3 bases and V by 3 bases; bases with no gene match: 4. The CDR3 runs to 15 residues. The CDR3: CASSISREGTDTQYF. The CDR3 nucleotides read TGTGCCAGTAGTATCTCGCGGGAGGGTACAGATACGCAGTATTTT.

This chain uses TRBV28 with TRBJ1-5; 8 bases are a match to TRBD1. The CDR3 covers 15 residues. The germline V gene has CDR1 MDHEN and CDR2 SYDVKM. V gave up 8 bases and J gave up 6 bases; unmatched junction bases: 12. CDR3 in amino acids: CASLPGPRGRQPQHF. The DNA for the CDR3 is TGTGCCAGCCTTCCGGGTCCCAGGGGGCGTCAGCCCCAGCATTTT.

The chain has TRBV9 and TRBJ2-1; 7 bases match TRBD2. The CDR3 has 17 amino acids. V lost 3 bases to trimming and J lost 2 bases; unmatched junction nucleotides: 11. CDR1 is SGDLS and CDR2 is YYNGEE in the germline V gene. In DNA, the CDR3 is TGTGCCAGCAGCGCAACCCCCGGGGGAGGGACCTACAATGAGCAGTTCTTC. Protein product: CASSATPGGGTYNEQFF.

The chain carries TRBV5-5 and TRBJ2-1; no reliable D call. Germline V gene lookup returns CDR1 SGHKS and CDR2 YYEKEE (reference sequence). This CDR3 region has 13 residues. V was shortened by 6 bases and J by 2 bases, with 9 bases between the two germline ends. In DNA, the CDR3 is TGTGCCAGCAAGCCGGAGACCTACAATGAGCAGTTCTTC. Translating it yields CASKPETYNEQFF.

This chain uses TRBV7-9 with TRBJ2-7; maybe TRBD2 (5 bases). Germline V gene data show CDR1 as SEHNR and CDR2 as FQNEAQ (reference sequence). V lost 3 bases to trimming and J lost 6 bases, with 18 bases between them. This CDR3 has 15 residues. CDR3 sequence reads: CASSFKVGVLSEQYF. As DNA, the CDR3 is TGTGCCAGCAGCTTCAAAGTCGGGGTTCTGTCCGAGCAGTACTTC.

This chain's CDR3 is CASSTGQGENGYTF. The CDR3 DNA reads as TGTGCCAGCAGCACCGGACAGGGGGAAAATGGCTACACCTTC. The chain carries TRBV9 and TRBJ1-2, with TRBD1 matching over 10 bases. Trimming at V came to 4 bases and at J to 6 bases, leaving 6 bases not matched to a gene. CDR3 length equals 14 residues. The germline V gene has CDR1 SGDLS and CDR2 YYNGEE.

The table lists this clone with a count of one. The chain recombines TRBV5-8 with TRBJ2-3; a weak D match, TRBD1 (5 bases). CDR1 is SGHTS and CDR2 is YDEGEE in the germline V gene. V was pared by 0 bases and J by 2 bases, with 13 bases between. The CDR3 has 16 amino acids. The DNA for the CDR3 is TGTGCCAGCAGCTTGGGACGCAGGGTCCTCACAGATACGCAGTATTTT. Translating gives CASSLGRRVLTDTQYF.

This chain connects TRBV6-5 to TRBJ2-3, with D possibly matching TRBD1 (6 bases). The germline V gene encodes CDR1 MNHEY and CDR2 SVGAGI. The CDR3 contains 14 residues. V lost 6 bases and J 2 bases, leaving 12 bases between the germline ends. The CDR3 here is CASSRGQNTDTQYF. In nucleotides, the CDR3 is TGTGCCAGCAGCCGCGGACAGAACACAGATACGCAGTATTTT.

The V gene is TRBV3-1 (or the pseudogene TRBV3-2), the J gene TRBJ2-5; D is perhaps TRBD2 (5 bases). Trimming cost V 1 base and J 2 bases, with 8 bases left between them. This CDR3 has 14 amino acids. Germline CDR1 and CDR2: LGHDT and YNNKEL (reference sequence). CDR3 in DNA: TGTGCCAGCAGCCAAGGACTACCTCAAGAGACCCAGTACTTC. Translation: CASSQGLPQETQYF.

V gene TRBV7-2 combines with J gene TRBJ2-2; D not resolved. The CDR3 sequence is 12 residues long. Deletions cut 7 bases from V and 6 bases from J, with 9 bases between. Germline V gives CDR1 SGHTA, CDR2 FQGNSA. The CDR3 DNA reads TGTGCCAGCACCTCTGTCCCCGGGGAGCTGTTTTTT. This sequence encodes CASTSVPGELFF. The full variable domain, rest sourced from reference TRBV7-2 and TRBJ2-2, is GAGVSQSPSNKVTEKGKDVELRCDPISGHTALYWYRQSLGQGLEFLIYFQGNSAPDKSGLPSDRFSAERTGGSVSTLTIQRTQQEDSAVYLCASTSVPGELFFGEGSRLTVL.